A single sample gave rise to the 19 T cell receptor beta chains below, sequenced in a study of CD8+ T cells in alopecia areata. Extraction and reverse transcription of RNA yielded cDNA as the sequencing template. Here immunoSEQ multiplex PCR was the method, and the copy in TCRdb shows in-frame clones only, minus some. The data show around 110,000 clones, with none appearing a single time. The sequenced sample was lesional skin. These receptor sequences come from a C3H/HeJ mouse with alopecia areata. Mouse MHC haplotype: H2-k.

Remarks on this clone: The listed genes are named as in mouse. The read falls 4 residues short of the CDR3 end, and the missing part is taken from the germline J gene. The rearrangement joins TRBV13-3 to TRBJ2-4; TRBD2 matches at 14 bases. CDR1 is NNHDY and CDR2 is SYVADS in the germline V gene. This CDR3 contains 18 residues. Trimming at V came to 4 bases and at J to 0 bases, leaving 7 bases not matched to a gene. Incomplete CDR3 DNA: TGTGCCAGCAGTCACCGGGACTGGGGGGGCCCTAGTCAAAAC. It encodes CASSHRDWGGPSQN. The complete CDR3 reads CASSHRDWGGPSQNTLYF.

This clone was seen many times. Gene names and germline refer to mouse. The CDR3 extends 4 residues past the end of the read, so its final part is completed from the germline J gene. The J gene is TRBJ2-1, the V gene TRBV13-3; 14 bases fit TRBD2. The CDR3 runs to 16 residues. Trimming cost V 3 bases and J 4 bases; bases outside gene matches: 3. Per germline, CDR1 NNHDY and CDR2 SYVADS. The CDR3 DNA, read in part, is TGTGCCAGCAGTGGGGACTGGGGGGGCCTTTATGCT. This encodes CASSGDWGGLYA. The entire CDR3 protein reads CASSGDWGGLYAEQFF.

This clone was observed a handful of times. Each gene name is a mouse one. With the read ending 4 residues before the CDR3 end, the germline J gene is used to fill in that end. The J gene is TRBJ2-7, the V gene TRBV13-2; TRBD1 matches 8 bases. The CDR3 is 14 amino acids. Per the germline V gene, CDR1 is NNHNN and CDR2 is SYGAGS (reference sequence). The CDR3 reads CASGDVTGEYEQYF. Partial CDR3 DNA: TGTGCCAGCGGTGACGTGACAGGGGAATAT.

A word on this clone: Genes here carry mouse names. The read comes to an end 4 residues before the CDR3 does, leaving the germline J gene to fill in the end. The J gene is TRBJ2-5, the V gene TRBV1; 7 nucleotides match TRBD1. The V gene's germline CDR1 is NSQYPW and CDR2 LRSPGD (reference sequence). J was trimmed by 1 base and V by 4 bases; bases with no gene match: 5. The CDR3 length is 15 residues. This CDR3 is CTCSGLGQDQDTQYF. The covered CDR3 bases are TGCACCTGCAGTGGCCTCGGACAGGACCAAGAC.

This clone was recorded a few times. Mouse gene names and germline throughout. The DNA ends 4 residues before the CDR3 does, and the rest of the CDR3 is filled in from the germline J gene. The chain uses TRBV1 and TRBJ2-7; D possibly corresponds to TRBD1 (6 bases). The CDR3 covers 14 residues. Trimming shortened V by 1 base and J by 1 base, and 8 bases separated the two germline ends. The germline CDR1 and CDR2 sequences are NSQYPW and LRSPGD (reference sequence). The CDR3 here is CTCSAAGTSYEQYF. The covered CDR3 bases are TGCACCTGCAGTGCAGCCGGGACATCCTAT.

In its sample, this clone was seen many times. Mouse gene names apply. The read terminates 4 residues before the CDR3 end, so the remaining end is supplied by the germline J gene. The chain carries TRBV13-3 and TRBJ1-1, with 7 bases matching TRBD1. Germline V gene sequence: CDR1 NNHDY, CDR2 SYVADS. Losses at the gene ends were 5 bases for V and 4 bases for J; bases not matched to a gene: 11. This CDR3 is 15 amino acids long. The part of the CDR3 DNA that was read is TGTGCCAGCAGCCGTCGACAGGGACGGAGCACA. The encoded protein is CASSRRQGRST. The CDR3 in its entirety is CASSRRQGRSTEVFF.

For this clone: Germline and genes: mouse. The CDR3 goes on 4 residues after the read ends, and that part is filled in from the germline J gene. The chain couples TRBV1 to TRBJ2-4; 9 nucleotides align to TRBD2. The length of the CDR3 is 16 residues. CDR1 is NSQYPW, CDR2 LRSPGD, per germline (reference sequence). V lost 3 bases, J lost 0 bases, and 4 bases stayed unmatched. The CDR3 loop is CTCSARLGESQNTLYF. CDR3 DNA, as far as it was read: TGCACCTGCAGTGCGAGACTGGGGGAAAGTCAAAAC.

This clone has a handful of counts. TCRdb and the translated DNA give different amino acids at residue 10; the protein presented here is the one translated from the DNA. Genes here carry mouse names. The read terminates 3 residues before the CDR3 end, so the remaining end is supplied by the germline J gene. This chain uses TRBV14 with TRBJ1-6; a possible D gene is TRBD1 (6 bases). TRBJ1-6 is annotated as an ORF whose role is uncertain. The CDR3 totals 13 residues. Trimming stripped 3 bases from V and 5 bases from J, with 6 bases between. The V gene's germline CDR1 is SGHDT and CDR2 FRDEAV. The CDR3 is CASSWDNNSPLYF. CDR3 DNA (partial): TGTGCCAGCAGTTGGGACAATAATTCGCCC.

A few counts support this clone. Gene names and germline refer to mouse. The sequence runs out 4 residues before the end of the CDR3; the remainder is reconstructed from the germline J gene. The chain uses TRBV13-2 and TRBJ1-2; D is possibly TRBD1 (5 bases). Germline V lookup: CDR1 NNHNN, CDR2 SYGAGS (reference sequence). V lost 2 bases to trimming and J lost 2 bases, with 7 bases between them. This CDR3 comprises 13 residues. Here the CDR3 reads CASGEGDNSDYTF. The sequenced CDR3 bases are TGTGCCAGCGGTGAGGGGGACAACTCC.

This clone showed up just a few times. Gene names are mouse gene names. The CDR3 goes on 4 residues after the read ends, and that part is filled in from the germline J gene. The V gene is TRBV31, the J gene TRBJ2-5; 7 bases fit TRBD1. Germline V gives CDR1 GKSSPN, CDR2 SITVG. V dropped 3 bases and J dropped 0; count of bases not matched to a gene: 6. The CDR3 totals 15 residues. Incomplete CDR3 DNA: TGTGCCTGGAGCCCCGGGACAGATAACCAAGAC. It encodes CAWSPGTDNQD. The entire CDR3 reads CAWSPGTDNQDTQYF.

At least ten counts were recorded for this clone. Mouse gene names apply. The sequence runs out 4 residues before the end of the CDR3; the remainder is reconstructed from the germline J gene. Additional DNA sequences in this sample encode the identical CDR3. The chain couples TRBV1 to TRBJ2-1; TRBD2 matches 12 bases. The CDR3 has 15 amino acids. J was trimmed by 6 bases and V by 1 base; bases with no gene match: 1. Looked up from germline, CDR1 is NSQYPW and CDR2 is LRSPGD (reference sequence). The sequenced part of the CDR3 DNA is TGCACCTGCAGTGCAGGGGACTGGGGGGTTGCT. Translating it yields CTCSAGDWGVA. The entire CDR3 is CTCSAGDWGVAEQFF.

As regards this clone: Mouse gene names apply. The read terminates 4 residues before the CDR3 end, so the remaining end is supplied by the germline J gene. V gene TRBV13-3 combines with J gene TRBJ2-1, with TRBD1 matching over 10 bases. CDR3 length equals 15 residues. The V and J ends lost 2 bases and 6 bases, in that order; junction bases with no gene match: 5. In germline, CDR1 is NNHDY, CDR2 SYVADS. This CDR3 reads CASSEPGTGVAEQFF. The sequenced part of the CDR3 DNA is TGTGCCAGCAGTGAGCCCGGGACAGGGGTTGCT.

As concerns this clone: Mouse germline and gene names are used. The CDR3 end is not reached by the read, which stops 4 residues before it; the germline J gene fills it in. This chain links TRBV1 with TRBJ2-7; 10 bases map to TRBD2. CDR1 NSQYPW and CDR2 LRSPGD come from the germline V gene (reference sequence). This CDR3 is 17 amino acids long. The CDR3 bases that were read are TGCACCTGCAGTGCAGATGAGGGCTGGGGGGGCCGATAT. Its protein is CTCSADEGWGGRY. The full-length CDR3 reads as CTCSADEGWGGRYEQYF.

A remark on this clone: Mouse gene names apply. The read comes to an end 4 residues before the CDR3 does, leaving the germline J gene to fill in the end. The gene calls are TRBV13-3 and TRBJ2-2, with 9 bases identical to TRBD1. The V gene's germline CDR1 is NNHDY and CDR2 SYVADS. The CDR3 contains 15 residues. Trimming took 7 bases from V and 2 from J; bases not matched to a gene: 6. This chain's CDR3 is CASETGGLNTGQLYF. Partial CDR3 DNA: TGTGCCAGCGAAACAGGGGGCCTTAACACCGGG. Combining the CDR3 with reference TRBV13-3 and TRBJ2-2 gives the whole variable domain EAAVTQSPRSKVAVTGGKVTLSCHQTNNHDYMYWYRQDTGHGLRLIHYSYVADSTEKGDIPDGYKASRPSQENFSLILELASLSQTAVYFCASETGGLNTGQLYFGEGSKLTVL.

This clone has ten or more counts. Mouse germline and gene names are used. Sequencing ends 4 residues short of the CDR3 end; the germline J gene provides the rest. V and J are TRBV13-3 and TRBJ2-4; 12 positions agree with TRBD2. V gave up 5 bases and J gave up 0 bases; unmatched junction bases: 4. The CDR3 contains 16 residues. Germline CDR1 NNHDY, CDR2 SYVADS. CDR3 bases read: TGTGCCAGCAGCGGACTGGGGGGGGCTAGTCAAAAC. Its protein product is CASSGLGGASQN. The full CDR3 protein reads CASSGLGGASQNTLYF.

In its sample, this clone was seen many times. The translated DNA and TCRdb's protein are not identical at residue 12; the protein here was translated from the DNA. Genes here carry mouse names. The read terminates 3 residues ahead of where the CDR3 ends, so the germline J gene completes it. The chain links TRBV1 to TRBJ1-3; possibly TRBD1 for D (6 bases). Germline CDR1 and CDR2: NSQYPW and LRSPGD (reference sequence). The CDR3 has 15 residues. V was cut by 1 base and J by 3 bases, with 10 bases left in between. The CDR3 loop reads CTCSAARGGGNTLYF. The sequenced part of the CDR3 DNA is TGCACCTGCAGTGCAGCCAGGGGAGGTGGAAATACG.

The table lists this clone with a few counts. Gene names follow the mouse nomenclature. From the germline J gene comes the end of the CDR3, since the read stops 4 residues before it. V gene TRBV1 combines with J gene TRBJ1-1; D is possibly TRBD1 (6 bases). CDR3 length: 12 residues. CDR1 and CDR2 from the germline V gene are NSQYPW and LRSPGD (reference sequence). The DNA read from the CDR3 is TGCACCTGCAGTGCTCCAGGGGTA. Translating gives CTCSAPGV. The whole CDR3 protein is CTCSAPGVEVFF. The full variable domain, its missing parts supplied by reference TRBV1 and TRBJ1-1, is VTLLEQNPRWRLVPRGQAVNLRCILKNSQYPWMSWYQQDLQKQLQWLFTLRSPGDKEVKSLPGADYLATRVTDTELRLQVANMSQGRTLYCTCSAPGVEVFFGKGTRLTVV.

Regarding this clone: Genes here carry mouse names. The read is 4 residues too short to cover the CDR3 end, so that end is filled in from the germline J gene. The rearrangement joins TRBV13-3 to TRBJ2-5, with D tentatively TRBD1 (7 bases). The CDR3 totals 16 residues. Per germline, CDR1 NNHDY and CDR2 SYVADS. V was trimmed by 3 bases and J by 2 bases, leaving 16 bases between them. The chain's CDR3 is CASSGKGGAGQDTQYF. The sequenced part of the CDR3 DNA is TGTGCCAGCAGTGGGAAAGGGGGCGCGGGCCAAGAC.

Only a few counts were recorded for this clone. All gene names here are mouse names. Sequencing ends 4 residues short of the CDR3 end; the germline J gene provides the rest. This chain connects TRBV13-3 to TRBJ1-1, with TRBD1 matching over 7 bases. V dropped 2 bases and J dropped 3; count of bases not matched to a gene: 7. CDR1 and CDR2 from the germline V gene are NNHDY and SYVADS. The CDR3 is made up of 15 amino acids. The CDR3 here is CASSDPTGRDTEVFF. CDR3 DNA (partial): TGTGCCAGCAGTGACCCGACAGGGAGGGACACA.